Sequencing of this T cell receptor (beta chain) was carried out in a study of T cells in Graves' hyperthyroidism and ophthalmopathy. This clonotype was counted ten times or more. Disease duration was under 3 months in the ophthalmopathy patients, who also had a Clinical Activity Score of at least 3 and a NOSPECS grade of at least 4. Together with thyroid ultrasound, orbital computed tomography, serum thyroxine and TRAb, clinical symptoms were used for diagnoses. TCR beta CDR3 regions were amplified from RNA. HTBI primers were the set used in a first-round RT-PCR of the TCR CDR3. TCRdb re-called the multiplex PCR reads through MiXCR, storing one row per CDR3 protein. The sample yields about half a million distinct CDR3 sequences, about 20% seen once. The sequencing input was blood. This TCR came from a man aged 40-49 years with Graves' ophthalmopathy.

CDR3 sequence reads: CASSLPQGGEQYF. CDR3 sequence (DNA): TGTGCCAGCAGTCTCCCCCAGGGCGGCGAGCAGTACTTC. The V and J genes are TRBV28 and TRBJ2-7, with TRBD1 as a possible D gene (5 bases). V dropped 5 bases and J dropped 6 bases, with 14 bases sitting between them. Germline V CDR1 and CDR2: MDHEN, SYDVKM. This CDR3 has 13 amino acids.